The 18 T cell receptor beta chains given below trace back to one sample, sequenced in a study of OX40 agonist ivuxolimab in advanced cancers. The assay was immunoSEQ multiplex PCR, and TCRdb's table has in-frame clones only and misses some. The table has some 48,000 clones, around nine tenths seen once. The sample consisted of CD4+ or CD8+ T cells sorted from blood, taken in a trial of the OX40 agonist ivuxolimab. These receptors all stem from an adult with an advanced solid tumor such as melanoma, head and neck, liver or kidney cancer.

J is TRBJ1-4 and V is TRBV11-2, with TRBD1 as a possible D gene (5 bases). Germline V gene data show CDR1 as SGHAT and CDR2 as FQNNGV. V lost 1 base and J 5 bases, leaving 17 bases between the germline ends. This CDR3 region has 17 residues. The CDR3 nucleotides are TGTGCCAGCAGCTTAGCAAAGACAACAGGTCCGAATGAAAAACTGTTTTTT. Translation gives CASSLAKTTGPNEKLFF.

For the CDR3, the DNA is TGTGCCAGTCGGGGGCTAGCTAATGAAAAACTGTTTTTT. It yields the protein CASRGLANEKLFF. J is TRBJ1-4 and V is TRBV2; D is possibly TRBD1 (6 bases). Germline assignment: CDR1 SNHLY and CDR2 FYNNEI. The CDR3 loop spans 13 amino acids. The germline V and J ends were trimmed by 9 bases and 3 bases, with 11 bases remaining between them.

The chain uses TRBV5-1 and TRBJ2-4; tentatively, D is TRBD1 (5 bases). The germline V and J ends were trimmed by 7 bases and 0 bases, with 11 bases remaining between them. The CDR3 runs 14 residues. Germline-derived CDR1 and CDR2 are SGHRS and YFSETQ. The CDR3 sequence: CASRQGGAKNIQYF. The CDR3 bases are TGCGCCAGCCGTCAGGGTGGAGCCAAAAACATTCAGTACTTC.

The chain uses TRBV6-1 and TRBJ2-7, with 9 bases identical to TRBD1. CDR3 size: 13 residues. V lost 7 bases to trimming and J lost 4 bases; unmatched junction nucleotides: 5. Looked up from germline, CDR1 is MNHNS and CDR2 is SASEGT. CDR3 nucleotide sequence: TGTGCCAGCACAGACAGGGGGACATACGAGCAGTACTTC. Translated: CASTDRGTYEQYF.

CDR3 residues: CASSLLENTEAFF. The CDR3 region has the DNA TGTGCCAGTAGTCTCCTGGAGAACACTGAAGCTTTCTTT. The chain employs TRBV19 and TRBJ1-1, with D unresolved. Germline CDR1 LNHDA, CDR2 SQIVND (reference sequence). There are 13 residues in the CDR3. The V end was cut by 5 bases, the J end by 1 base, with 8 bases between.

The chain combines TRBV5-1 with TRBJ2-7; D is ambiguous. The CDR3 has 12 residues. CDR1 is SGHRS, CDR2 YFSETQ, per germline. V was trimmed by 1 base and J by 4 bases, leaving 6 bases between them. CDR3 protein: CASSLLGYEQYF. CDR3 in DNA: TGCGCCAGCAGCTTGTTAGGGTACGAGCAGTACTTC.

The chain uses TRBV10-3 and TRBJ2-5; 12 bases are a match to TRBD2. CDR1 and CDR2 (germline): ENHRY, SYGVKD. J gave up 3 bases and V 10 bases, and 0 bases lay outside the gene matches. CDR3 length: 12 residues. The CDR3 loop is CATSGGEETQYF. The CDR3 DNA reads TGTGCCACTAGCGGGGGGGAAGAGACCCAGTACTTC.

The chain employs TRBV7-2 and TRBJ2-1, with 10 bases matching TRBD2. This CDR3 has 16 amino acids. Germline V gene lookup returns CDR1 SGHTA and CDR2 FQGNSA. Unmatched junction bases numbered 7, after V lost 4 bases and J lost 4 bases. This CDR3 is CASSSSQLAGYNEQFF. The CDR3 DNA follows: TGTGCCAGCAGCTCCTCCCAACTAGCGGGATACAATGAGCAGTTCTTC.

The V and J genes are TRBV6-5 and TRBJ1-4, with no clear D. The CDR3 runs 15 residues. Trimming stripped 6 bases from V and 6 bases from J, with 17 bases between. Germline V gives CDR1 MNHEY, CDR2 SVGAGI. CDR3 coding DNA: TGTGCCAGCAGCCTGGTCGGAGTACGGGATGAAAAACTGTTTTTT. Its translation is CASSLVGVRDEKLFF.

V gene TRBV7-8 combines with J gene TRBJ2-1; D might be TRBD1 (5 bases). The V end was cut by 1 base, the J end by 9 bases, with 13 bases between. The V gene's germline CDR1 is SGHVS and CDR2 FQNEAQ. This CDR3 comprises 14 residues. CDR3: CASSLVQARREQFF. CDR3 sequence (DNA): TGTGCCAGCAGCTTAGTACAGGCCCGGCGTGAGCAGTTCTTC.

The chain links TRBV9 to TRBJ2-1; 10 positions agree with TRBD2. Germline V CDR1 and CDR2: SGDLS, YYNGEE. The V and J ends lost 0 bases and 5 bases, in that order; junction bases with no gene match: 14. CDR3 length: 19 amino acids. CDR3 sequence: CASSVGASSGGIPNNEQFF. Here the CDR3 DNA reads TGTGCCAGCAGCGTAGGGGCCAGTAGCGGGGGGATCCCCAACAATGAGCAGTTCTTC. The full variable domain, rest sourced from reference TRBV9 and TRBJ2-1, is DSGVTQTPKHLITATGQRVTLRCSPRSGDLSVYWYQQSLDQGLQFLIQYYNGEERAKGNILERFSAQQFPDLHSELNLSSLELGDSALYFCASSVGASSGGIPNNEQFFGPGTRLTVL.

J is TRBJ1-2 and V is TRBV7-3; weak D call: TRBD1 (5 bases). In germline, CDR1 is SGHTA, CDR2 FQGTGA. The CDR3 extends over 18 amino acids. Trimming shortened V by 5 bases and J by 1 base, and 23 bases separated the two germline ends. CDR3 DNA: TGTGCCAGCAGCCCCTATGGCCCCAGGGAAACTCTTAACTATGGCTACACCTTC. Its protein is CASSPYGPRETLNYGYTF. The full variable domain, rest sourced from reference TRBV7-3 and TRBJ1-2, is GAGVSQTPSNKVTEKGKYVELRCDPISGHTALYWYRQSLGQGPEFLIYFQGTGAADDSGLPNDRFFAVRPEGSVSTLKIQRTERGDSAVYLCASSPYGPRETLNYGYTFGSGTRLTVV.

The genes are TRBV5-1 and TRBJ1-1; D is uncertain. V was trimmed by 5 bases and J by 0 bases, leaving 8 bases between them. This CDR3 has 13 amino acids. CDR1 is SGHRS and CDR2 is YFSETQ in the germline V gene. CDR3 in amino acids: CASRRYLNTEAFF. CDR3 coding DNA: TGCGCCAGCAGAAGGTATCTGAACACTGAAGCTTTCTTT.

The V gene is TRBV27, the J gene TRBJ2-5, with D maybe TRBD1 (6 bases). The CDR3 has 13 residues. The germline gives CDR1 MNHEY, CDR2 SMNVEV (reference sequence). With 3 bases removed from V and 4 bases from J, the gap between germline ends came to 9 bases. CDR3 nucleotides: TGTGCCAGCAGTTTCACAGGGTCAGAGACCCAGTACTTC. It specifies CASSFTGSETQYF.

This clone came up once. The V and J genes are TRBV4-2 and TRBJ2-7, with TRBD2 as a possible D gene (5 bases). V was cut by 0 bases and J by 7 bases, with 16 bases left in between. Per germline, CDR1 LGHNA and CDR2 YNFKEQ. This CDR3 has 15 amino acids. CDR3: CASSQELRGSEEQYF. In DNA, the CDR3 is TGTGCCAGCAGCCAAGAACTTCGGGGAAGCGAGGAGCAGTACTTC.

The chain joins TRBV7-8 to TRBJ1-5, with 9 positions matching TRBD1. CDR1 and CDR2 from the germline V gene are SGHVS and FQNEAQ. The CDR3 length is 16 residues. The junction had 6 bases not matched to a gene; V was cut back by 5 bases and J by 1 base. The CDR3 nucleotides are TGTGCCAGCAGCCAGGACAGGGGTGGAAGCAATCAGCCCCAGCATTTT. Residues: CASSQDRGGSNQPQHF.

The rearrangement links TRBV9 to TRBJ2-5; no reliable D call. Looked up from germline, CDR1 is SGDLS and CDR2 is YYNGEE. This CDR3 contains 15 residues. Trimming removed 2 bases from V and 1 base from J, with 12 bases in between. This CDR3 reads CASSVGVVGQETQYF. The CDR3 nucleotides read TGTGCCAGCAGCGTGGGTGTTGTGGGCCAAGAGACCCAGTACTTC.

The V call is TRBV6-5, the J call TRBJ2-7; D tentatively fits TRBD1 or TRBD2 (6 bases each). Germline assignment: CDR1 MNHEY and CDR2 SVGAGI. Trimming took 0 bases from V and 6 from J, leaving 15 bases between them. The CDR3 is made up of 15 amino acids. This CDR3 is CASSYSGGLTGEQYF. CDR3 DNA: TGTGCCAGCAGTTACTCTGGGGGGCTGACGGGCGAGCAGTACTTC.